These T cell receptor beta chains were read from a single sample in a study of shared clonotypes between healthy human individuals. Assay: immunoSEQ multiplex PCR; the TCRdb copy retains only in-frame clones and omits some. The sample consists of around 560,000 clones, 85% to 95% of them appearing once. Material: naive CD8+ T cells sorted from blood. Receptor source: a woman younger than 45 in good health. Both conserved end residues are part of each CDR3. Fields, in order: D gene, CDR3 length, clone size, V gene, J gene, CDR3 DNA, CDR3 protein. A D gene is named only where the DNA matches it firmly. Where a row states a size, it is once, few, many or the class of an expanded clone; other rows omit it.

d_gene: -
len: 15
abundance: -
v_gene: TRBV25-1
j_gene: TRBJ1-1
CDR3nt: TGTGCCAGCAGTGAATGGGGTAGCCGCAGGGGAAATCCCACCTTT
CDR3aa: CASSEWGSRRGNPTF

d_gene: -
len: 15
abundance: -
v_gene: TRBV29-1
j_gene: TRBJ1-1
CDR3nt: TGCAGCGTTGTGGGCAGTAAGTATTTGAACACTGAAGCTTTCTTT
CDR3aa: CSVVGSKYLNTEAFF

d_gene: -
len: 13
abundance: -
v_gene: TRBV4-1
j_gene: TRBJ1-1
CDR3nt: TGCGCCAGCAGCCAGTTTCCCCGTACTGAAGCTTTCTTT
CDR3aa: CASSQFPRTEAFF

d_gene: TRBD2
len: 15
abundance: once
v_gene: TRBV16
j_gene: TRBJ2-7
CDR3nt: TGTGCCAGCAGCCCCCCGACTAGCGGCCCCTACGAGCAGTACTTC
CDR3aa: CASSPPTSGPYEQYF

d_gene: -
len: 14
abundance: once
v_gene: TRBV6-5
j_gene: TRBJ2-1
CDR3nt: TGTGCCAGCAGCCGACAGAGCTCCTACAATGAGCAGTTCTTC
CDR3aa: CASSRQSSYNEQFF

d_gene: TRBD1
len: 17
abundance: -
v_gene: TRBV18
j_gene: TRBJ1-1
CDR3nt: TGTGCCAGCTCACCACGGGGGACAGGGGGCGCCGGCACTGAAGCTTTCTTT
CDR3aa: CASSPRGTGGAGTEAFF

d_gene: TRBD2
len: 15
abundance: -
v_gene: TRBV11-2
j_gene: TRBJ2-1
CDR3nt: TGTGCCAGCAGCCCCCTTCCGGGAGGGCGCAATGAGCAGTTCTTC
CDR3aa: CASSPLPGGRNEQFF

d_gene: -
len: 13
abundance: -
v_gene: TRBV11-2
j_gene: TRBJ1-1
CDR3nt: TGTGCCAGCAGCTTAGGGATTGGCACTGAAGCTTTCTTT
CDR3aa: CASSLGIGTEAFF

d_gene: -
len: 13
abundance: -
v_gene: TRBV27
j_gene: TRBJ1-4
CDR3nt: TGTGCCAGCTCAGGGGATGTATATGAAAAACTGTTTTTT
CDR3aa: CASSGDVYEKLFF

d_gene: -
len: 14
abundance: -
v_gene: TRBV2
j_gene: TRBJ2-1
CDR3nt: TGTGCCTGCGATTCAATCACAATATACAATGAGCAGTTCTTC
CDR3aa: CACDSITIYNEQFF

d_gene: -
len: 13
abundance: -
v_gene: TRBV7-9
j_gene: TRBJ2-7
CDR3nt: TGTGCCAGCAGCTGGACCGCGTCCGACGAGCAGTACTTC
CDR3aa: CASSWTASDEQYF

d_gene: -
len: 13
abundance: -
v_gene: TRBV6-5
j_gene: TRBJ2-1
CDR3nt: TGTGCCAGCAGTTACGCACTCAACAATGAGCAGTTCTTC
CDR3aa: CASSYALNNEQFF

d_gene: TRBD1
len: 13
abundance: -
v_gene: TRBV11-3
j_gene: TRBJ2-7
CDR3nt: TGTGCCAGCAGCCCCGGGACAGGGTACGAGCAGTACTTC
CDR3aa: CASSPGTGYEQYF

d_gene: -
len: 14
abundance: once
v_gene: TRBV4-1
j_gene: TRBJ2-3
CDR3nt: TGCGCCAGCAGCCAAGCTCCGGGGACAGATACGCAGTATTTT
CDR3aa: CASSQAPGTDTQYF

d_gene: -
len: 11
abundance: -
v_gene: TRBV5-1
j_gene: TRBJ2-1
CDR3nt: TGCGCCAGCTTTAGGGGGGATGAGCAGTTCTTC
CDR3aa: CASFRGDEQFF

d_gene: -
len: 11
abundance: -
v_gene: TRBV25-1
j_gene: TRBJ2-1
CDR3nt: TGTGCCAGCAGTATTGGGAATGAGCAGTTCTTC
CDR3aa: CASSIGNEQFF

d_gene: TRBD2
len: 17
abundance: -
v_gene: TRBV2
j_gene: TRBJ2-7
CDR3nt: TGTGCCAGCAGTGAGTCCGTGACTAGCGGGATATCCTACGAGCAGTACTTC
CDR3aa: CASSESVTSGISYEQYF

d_gene: -
len: 15
abundance: -
v_gene: TRBV4-1
j_gene: TRBJ1-3
CDR3nt: TGCGCCAGCAGCCAAGGTACGGGGTCTGGAAACACCATATATTTT
CDR3aa: CASSQGTGSGNTIYF

d_gene: -
len: 16
abundance: -
v_gene: TRBV18
j_gene: TRBJ2-5
CDR3nt: TGTGCCAGCTCACCCCCAGGCGGCGGCCGCCAAGAGACCCAGTACTTC
CDR3aa: CASSPPGGGRQETQYF

d_gene: TRBD1
len: 15
abundance: -
v_gene: TRBV7-8
j_gene: TRBJ2-1
CDR3nt: TGTGCCAGCAGTATTTGGCAGGGGGTCTTAAATGAGCAGTTCTTC
CDR3aa: CASSIWQGVLNEQFF

d_gene: TRBD1
len: 13
abundance: -
v_gene: TRBV6-1
j_gene: TRBJ2-5
CDR3nt: TGTGCCAGCAGTGAGGACAGGGAGGAGACCCAGTACTTC
CDR3aa: CASSEDREETQYF

d_gene: TRBD1
len: 17
abundance: -
v_gene: TRBV28
j_gene: TRBJ2-2
CDR3nt: TGTGCCAGCAACATTGGACCGGGACAGGGGGGCACCGGGGAGCTGTTTTTT
CDR3aa: CASNIGPGQGGTGELFF

d_gene: -
len: 13
abundance: -
v_gene: TRBV7-6
j_gene: TRBJ2-5
CDR3nt: TGTGCCAGCAGCGCCAGGAAGTCAGAGACCCAGTACTTC
CDR3aa: CASSARKSETQYF

d_gene: TRBD1
len: 14
abundance: -
v_gene: TRBV19
j_gene: TRBJ2-1
CDR3nt: TGTGCCAGTAGTATGGGGACAGCCTACAATGAGCAGTTCTTC
CDR3aa: CASSMGTAYNEQFF

d_gene: TRBD2
len: 14
abundance: -
v_gene: TRBV13
j_gene: TRBJ2-7
CDR3nt: TGTGCCAGCAGCTTTGGGACTACTAGATACGAGCAGTACTTC
CDR3aa: CASSFGTTRYEQYF